These 10 T cell receptor beta chains were all obtained from the same sample, sequenced in a study of cytomegalovirus exposure and HLA in healthy donors (dated 2017 in TCRdb). Library creation used the immunoSEQ multiplex PCR assay. For the multiplex PCR, a mixture combining 60 forward primers for TCR Vbeta segments and 13 reverse primers for TCR Jbeta segments was used. Imported from immuneACCESS, the table was reduced by TCRdb to in-frame sequences with V and J called. These copies leave out some clones; in studies compared against another copy, an unresolved V gene accounts for under half, and the cause of the remainder is not known. Within this sample are 30,000 to 35,000 clones, with around 70% of them counted one time only. The ten largest account for about 9.4% of the sample. The sample consisted of PBMCs. These receptors were collected from a man aged 35 to 55 in good health and CMV-seropositive.

The rearrangement links TRBV29-1 to TRBJ1-2; 8 bases match TRBD1. V gave up 4 bases and J gave up 6 bases; unmatched junction bases: 7. The CDR3 loop spans 13 amino acids. Per germline, CDR1 SQVTM and CDR2 ANQGSEA. This chain's CDR3 is CSVVGQGPNGYTF. In DNA form, the CDR3 reads TGCAGCGTTGTTGGACAGGGCCCAAATGGCTACACCTTC.

This chain connects TRBV5-1 to TRBJ2-5; D ambiguous. This CDR3 has 13 amino acids. In germline, CDR1 is SGHRS, CDR2 YFSETQ. The ends were cut back, 0 bases at V and 1 base at J, with 4 bases in the middle. The CDR3 DNA sequence: TGCGCCAGCAGCTTGGCCTCCCAAGAGACCCAGTACTTC. It translates to CASSLASQETQYF.

In its sample, this clone was seen a few times. The chain recombines TRBV5-6 with TRBJ1-2; maybe TRBD1 (5 bases). The CDR3 spans 15 residues. Trimming pared 0 bases from V and 0 bases from J, leaving 9 bases between. Germline V gives CDR1 SGHDT, CDR2 YYEEEE. For the CDR3, the DNA is TGTGCCAGCAGCTTGGGACAGCTAGCTAACTATGGCTACACCTTC. Residues: CASSLGQLANYGYTF.

The gene calls are TRBV4-1 and TRBJ2-1; TRBD2 matches at 13 bases. CDR3 length: 16 residues. Germline values: CDR1 MGHRA, CDR2 YSYEKL. J lost 7 bases, V lost 0 bases, and 3 bases had no gene match. The CDR3 spells CASSQEGTSGVNEQFF. The CDR3 DNA reads as TGCGCCAGCAGCCAAGAAGGGACTAGCGGGGTTAATGAGCAGTTCTTC.

In this sample, this clone turned up a few times. V is TRBV5-1 and J is TRBJ2-1, with TRBD1 as a possible D gene (5 bases). Per germline, CDR1 SGHRS and CDR2 YFSETQ. The V and J ends lost 4 bases and 4 bases respectively, with 9 bases between them. CDR3 size: 13 residues. This CDR3 is CASSQDTYNEQFF. CDR3 sequence (DNA): TGCGCCAGCAGCCAGGACACGTACAATGAGCAGTTCTTC.

This clone was picked up a small number of times. This chain links TRBV30 with TRBJ1-2; tentatively, D is TRBD1 (5 bases). The CDR3 sequence is 12 residues long. The V gene lost 0 bases and the J gene lost 7 bases, with 9 bases spanning the gap. The V gene's germline CDR1 is GTSNPN and CDR2 SVGIG (reference sequence). The CDR3, as DNA: TGTGCCTGGAGTGTAGGCAGGGCTGGCTACACCTTC. This encodes CAWSVGRAGYTF.

This clone was recorded once. The V gene is TRBV14, the J gene TRBJ1-2; TRBD1 matches 7 bases. The trim removed 4 bases at V and 2 bases at J, leaving 1 base unmatched. The CDR3 contains 13 residues. Germline V gene data show CDR1 as SGHDN and CDR2 as FVKESK. The CDR3 DNA is TGTGCCAGCAGCCTGGACAGGAACTATGGCTACACCTTC. Protein sequence: CASSLDRNYGYTF.

The gene calls are TRBV30 and TRBJ2-7; D perhaps matches TRBD1 (6 bases). V lost 1 base to trimming and J lost 3 bases, with 22 bases between them. CDR1 is GTSNPN, CDR2 SVGIG, per germline (reference sequence). This CDR3 spans 17 amino acids. CDR3 DNA: TGTGCCTGGAGTGGGACAGTTGCTACGTCAACTGGCTACGAGCAGTACTTC. Residues: CAWSGTVATSTGYEQYF.

This clone was picked up a small number of times. Other DNA sequences in this sample translate to the same CDR3. The J gene is TRBJ2-1, the V gene TRBV5-4; no clear D gene. Germline V gene lookup returns CDR1 SGHNT and CDR2 YYREEE (reference sequence). Trimming pared 0 bases from V and 0 bases from J, leaving 4 bases between. The CDR3 spans 14 residues. The CDR3, as DNA: TGTGCCAGCAGCTTGGAGAGCTCCTACAATGAGCAGTTCTTC. This gives the protein CASSLESSYNEQFF. The variable domain in full, completed from reference TRBV5-4 and TRBJ2-1, reads ETGVTQSPTHLIKTRGQQVTLRCSSQSGHNTVSWYQQALGQGPQFIFQYYREEENGRGNFPPRFSGLQFPNYSSELNVNALELDDSALYLCASSLESSYNEQFFGPGTRLTVL.

The V gene is TRBV7-8, the J gene TRBJ2-3, with 7 bases that match TRBD1. This CDR3 has 18 residues. V was pared by 2 bases and J by 0 bases, with 11 bases of the junction left unmatched. Germline V gene lookup returns CDR1 SGHVS and CDR2 FQNEAQ. CDR3 DNA sequence: TGTGCCAGCAGCTTACCCGCTACAGGGGACCTTAGCACAGATACGCAGTATTTT. It specifies CASSLPATGDLSTDTQYF.